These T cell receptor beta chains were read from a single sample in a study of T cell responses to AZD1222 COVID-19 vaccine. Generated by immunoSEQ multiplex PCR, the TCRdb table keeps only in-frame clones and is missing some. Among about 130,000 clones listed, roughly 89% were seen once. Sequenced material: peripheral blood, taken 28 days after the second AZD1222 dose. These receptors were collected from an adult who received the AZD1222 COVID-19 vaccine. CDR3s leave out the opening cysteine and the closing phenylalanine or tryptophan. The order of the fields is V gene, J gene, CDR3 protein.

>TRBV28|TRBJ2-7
ASSLASGSYEQY
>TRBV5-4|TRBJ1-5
ASSPGTDSNQPQH
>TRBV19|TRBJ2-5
ASSSGAGGRETQY
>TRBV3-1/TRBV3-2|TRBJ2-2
ASSQWGTGELF
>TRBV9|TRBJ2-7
ASSQGGVSYEQY
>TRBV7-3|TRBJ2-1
ASSSPSSNEQF
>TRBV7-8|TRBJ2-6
ASSSGLPSAGANVLT
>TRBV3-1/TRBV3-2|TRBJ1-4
ASSPGQGNEKLF
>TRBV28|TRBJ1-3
ASTEAGGNTIY
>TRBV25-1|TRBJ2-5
ASSPGQPPETQY
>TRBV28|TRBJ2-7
ASSQEREWDEQY
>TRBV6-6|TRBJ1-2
ASSLGVRYGYT
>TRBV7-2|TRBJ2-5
ASSLGPVARGLSETQY
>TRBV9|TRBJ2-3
ASSVQGSSTDTQY
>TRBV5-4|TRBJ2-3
ASSLVQGTDTQY
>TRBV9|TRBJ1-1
ASSVADNTEAF
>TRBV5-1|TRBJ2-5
ASSLQVAGGETQY
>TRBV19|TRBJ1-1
ASTQTPPSHAF
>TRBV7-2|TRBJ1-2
ASGDRTYGYT
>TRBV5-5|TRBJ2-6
ASKNLGQGKVVLT
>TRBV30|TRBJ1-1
AWDWGWPDTEAF
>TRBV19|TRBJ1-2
ASSRTGSLNGYT
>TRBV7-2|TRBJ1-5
ASSQDRGKQPQH
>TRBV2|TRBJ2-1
ASPAGPSGSLDNEQF
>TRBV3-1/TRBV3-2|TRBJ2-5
ASSQASSQETQY
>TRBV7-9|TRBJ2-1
ASSLPLRGEEQF
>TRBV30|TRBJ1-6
ACTTGESYNSPLH
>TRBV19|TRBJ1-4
ASSNRGQGEKLF
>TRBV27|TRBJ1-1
ASSLARNTEAF
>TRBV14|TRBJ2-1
ASSQAGGSSYNEQF
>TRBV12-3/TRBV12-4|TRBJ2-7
ASSLSAGEQY
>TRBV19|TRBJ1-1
ATHRDRVNTEAF
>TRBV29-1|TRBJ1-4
SVEGQGGEKLF
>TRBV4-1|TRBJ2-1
ASSQDRQNEQF
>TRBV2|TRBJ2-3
ASSSDREGGTQY
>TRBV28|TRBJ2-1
ASSSRRAQSYNEQF
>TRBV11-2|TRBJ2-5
ASSLGGQGWETQY
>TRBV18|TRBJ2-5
ASSPDLDRGSGTQY
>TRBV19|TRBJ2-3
ASSESGGRDTQY
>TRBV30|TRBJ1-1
AWRPSVEAF
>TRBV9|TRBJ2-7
ASSVGLPDEQY
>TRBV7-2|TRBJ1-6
ASSLVSGGNSPLH
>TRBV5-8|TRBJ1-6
ASSFGQGLLSPLH
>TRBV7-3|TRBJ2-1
ASSLTSGVYNEQF
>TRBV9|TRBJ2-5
ASSVGGQGVETQY
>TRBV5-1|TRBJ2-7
ASSRTSGSYEQY
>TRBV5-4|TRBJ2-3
ASSTSGGAKDTQY
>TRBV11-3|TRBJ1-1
ASSLRRGTEAF
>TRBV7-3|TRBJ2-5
ASSLNGGGETQY
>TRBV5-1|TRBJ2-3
ASGLALSTDTQY
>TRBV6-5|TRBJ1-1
ASSYHRGRGNTEAF
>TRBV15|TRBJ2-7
ATSLDEPGHYEQY
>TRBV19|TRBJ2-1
ASSGRQGYNEQF
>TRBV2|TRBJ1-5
ASSDGGPQPQH
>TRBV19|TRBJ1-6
ASSISPSSYNSPLH
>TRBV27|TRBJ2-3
ASSPGQGRDTQY
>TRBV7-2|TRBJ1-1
ASSARRNTEAF
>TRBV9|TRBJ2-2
ASSVGRGLITGELF
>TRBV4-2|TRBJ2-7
ASSQDSTSGSHEQY
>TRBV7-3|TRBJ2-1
ARDSRALNEQF